What follows describes a single T cell receptor (beta chain). In the original processing: Amplified reference gene primers provided the basis for estimating nucleated cell counts. TCRdb keeps only in-frame clones here, not all; method: immunoSEQ multiplex PCR. Clonal size and the V and J genes are those of that table, whereas D and trimming came from the DNA. The repertoire holds over 45,000 clones, with 90% to 95% as singletons. This sample is part of a study of blood T cell repertoires in COVID-19. Overall study: Specimens from acute and convalescent COVID-19 originated in the United States, Italy and Spain. T cells, B-cell-depleted T cells, or PBMCs provided the cDNA or gDNA that served as material.

Germline V gives CDR1 MNHEY, CDR2 SVGEGT. The CDR3 is 14 residues long. The V and J ends lost 4 bases and 7 bases respectively, with 14 bases between them. Source material: peripheral blood. This receptor was taken from a man aged 50-60 years with acute or convalescent COVID-19. This sequence joins TRBV6-2 or TRBV6-3 and TRBJ1-5; possibly TRBD1 for D (6 bases). The chain's CDR3 is CASSFRGRGQPQHF. DNA for the CDR3: TGTGCCAGCAGTTTCAGGGGCCGAGGGCAGCCCCAGCATTTT.